Below, 20 T cell receptor beta chains from the same sample are listed, as sequenced in a study of T cells in Graves' hyperthyroidism and ophthalmopathy. Amplification of TCR beta CDR3 regions used RNA as the template. The HTBI set primed first-round TCR CDR3 RT-PCR. TCRdb used MiXCR to reprocess the multiplex PCR reads, holding one entry per CDR3 protein. The profile shows about 360,000 distinct CDR3 sequences, about 13% of them singletons. The sample was blood. These receptor sequences come from a man aged 30 to 45 with Graves' hyperthyroidism that later progressed to Graves' ophthalmopathy.

This clonotype was seen repeatedly, ten times or more. The chain recombines TRBV2 with TRBJ1-5; D remains ambiguous. The CDR3 is 15 residues long. Between the trimmed V and J ends, which lost 6 bases and 0 bases, there was a span of 12 bases. CDR1 is SNHLY, CDR2 FYNNEI, per germline. In DNA form, the CDR3 reads TGTGCCAGCAGATTGGACGGGAATAGCAATCAGCCCCAGCATTTT. Translating it yields CASRLDGNSNQPQHF.

There are many counts of this clonotype. The chain joins TRBV2 to TRBJ2-7; D is ambiguous. V lost 5 bases, J lost 1 base, and 15 bases lay in between. The CDR3 extends over 15 amino acids. CDR1 is SNHLY, CDR2 FYNNEI, per germline. The chain's CDR3 is CASSYILWGSYEQYF. The DNA for the CDR3 is TGTGCCAGCAGTTATATTCTCTGGGGATCCTACGAGCAGTACTTC.

The chain couples TRBV5-1 to TRBJ2-1; 7 bases agree with TRBD2. This CDR3 region has 16 residues. V shed 4 bases and J 5 bases; nucleotides not matched to a gene: 12. Looked up from germline, CDR1 is SGHRS and CDR2 is YFSETQ. The chain's CDR3 is CASSSLPGGGNNEQFF. Here the CDR3 DNA reads TGCGCCAGCAGCAGCCTACCGGGCGGGGGTAACAATGAGCAGTTCTTC.

This clonotype was picked up many times. The CDR3 spells CASTPRDGAGYGYTF. The CDR3 DNA reads as TGTGCCAGCACCCCGAGGGACGGTGCCGGATATGGCTACACCTTC. The chain couples TRBV27 to TRBJ1-2, with D possibly TRBD1 on 5 matching bases. Germline lookup yields CDR1 MNHEY and CDR2 SMNVEV (reference sequence). The CDR3 is 15 residues long. The ends were cut back, 7 bases at V and 5 bases at J, with 20 bases in the middle.

This clonotype was observed a handful of times. This chain joins TRBV5-1 and TRBJ2-1; 7 bases align to TRBD2. V was pared by 4 bases and J by 2 bases, with 3 bases of the junction left unmatched. This CDR3 region has 14 residues. Germline V lookup: CDR1 SGHRS, CDR2 YFSETQ. CDR3 protein: CASSQRGPYNEQFF. DNA of the CDR3: TGCGCCAGCAGCCAGCGGGGCCCCTACAATGAGCAGTTCTTC.

The chain recombines TRBV12-3 or TRBV12-4 with TRBJ2-7; 7 bases are a match to TRBD1. The CDR3 totals 16 residues. After removal of 3 bases from V and 0 bases from J, the junction contained 8 bases not matched to a gene. The CDR3 bases are TGTGCCAGCAGTTTTTCATGGGGACAGACCTCCTACGAGCAGTACTTC. Encoded protein: CASSFSWGQTSYEQYF.

This clonotype has a count of ten or more. The V gene is TRBV6-2 or TRBV6-3, the J gene TRBJ1-5; the D gene is possibly TRBD1 (5 bases). The CDR3 has 15 amino acids. Germline assignment: CDR1 MNHEY and CDR2 SVGEGT. Trimming took off 5 bases at V and 7 bases at J, with 18 bases between the two ends. The CDR3 sequence: CASSTRDPRGQPQHF. Here the CDR3 DNA reads TGTGCCAGCAGTACGAGGGACCCCCGTGGGCAGCCCCAGCATTTT.

There are a few counts of this clonotype. The rearrangement joins TRBV30 to TRBJ2-7; D may be TRBD1 or TRBD2 (5 bases each). This CDR3 is built from 12 residues. V gave up 0 bases and J gave up 5 bases, with 8 bases separating them. In germline, CDR1 is GTSNPN, CDR2 SVGIG (reference sequence). The CDR3 DNA is TGTGCCTGGAGTGTGTGGGACCACGAGCAGTACTTC. Translating it yields CAWSVWDHEQYF.

The chain carries TRBV7-9 and TRBJ2-6, with a weak D call TRBD1 (6 bases). This CDR3 is built from 17 residues. The germline gives CDR1 SEHNR, CDR2 FQNEAQ (reference sequence). Trimming removed 0 bases at V and 2 bases at J, with 11 bases between. CDR3 amino acids: CASSLALTGTGANVLTF. The CDR3 coding sequence is TGTGCCAGCAGCTTAGCGCTTACAGGGACTGGGGCCAACGTCCTGACTTTC.

This sequence joins TRBV5-4 and TRBJ2-1; weak D call: TRBD1 (6 bases). The CDR3 loop spans 13 amino acids. Germline CDR1 reads SGHNT; CDR2 reads YYREEE (reference sequence). V was cut by 4 bases and J by 12 bases, with 17 bases left in between. The CDR3 DNA reads as TGTGCCAGCAGCCGAGGAGGTGTGGACAGGCAGTTCTTC. It translates to CASSRGGVDRQFF.

The genes are TRBV6-5 and TRBJ2-7; no clear D gene. Looked up from germline, CDR1 is MNHEY and CDR2 is SVGAGI. There are 13 residues in the CDR3. Trimming took off 0 bases at V and 3 bases at J, with 6 bases between the two ends. The CDR3 region has the DNA TGTGCCAGCAGTTACTCAGGGATCTACGAGCAGTACTTC. It is translated as CASSYSGIYEQYF.

In this sample, this clonotype turned up many times. In DNA, the CDR3 is TGTGCCAGCAGTCCCCGGTCTCCTCGGGAGCTGTTTTTT. It translates to CASSPRSPRELFF. The chain carries TRBV2 and TRBJ2-2; D not certain. Deletions cut 5 bases from V and 9 bases from J, with 13 bases between. The CDR3 has 13 residues. The germline V gene has CDR1 SNHLY and CDR2 FYNNEI.

The chain is built from TRBV7-9 and TRBJ2-7; D is uncertain. Germline V gives CDR1 SEHNR, CDR2 FQNEAQ (reference sequence). The CDR3 spans 15 residues. V dropped 3 bases and J dropped 0 bases, with 12 bases sitting between them. The CDR3 nucleotides are TGTGCCAGCAGCTTGAGAGGCGTGAGCTCCTACGAGCAGTACTTC. This sequence encodes CASSLRGVSSYEQYF. The full variable domain, with the rest looked up from reference TRBV7-9 and TRBJ2-7, is DTGVSQNPRHKITKRGQNVTFRCDPISEHNRLYWYRQTLGQGPEFLTYFQNEAQLEKSRLLSDRFSAERPKGSFSTLEIQRTEQGDSAMYLCASSLRGVSSYEQYFGPGTRLTVT.

This clonotype was seen ten or more times. The V and J genes are TRBV20-1 and TRBJ1-1; D gene ambiguous. This CDR3 has 12 residues. Trimming took 3 bases from V and 1 from J, leaving 6 bases between them. The germline V gene has CDR1 DFQATT and CDR2 SNEGSKA (reference sequence). Here the CDR3 DNA reads TGCAGTGCTAGGGACGCGAACACTGAAGCTTTCTTT. Translated: CSARDANTEAFF.

The sample holds many counts of this clonotype. The chain employs TRBV2 and TRBJ2-1, with D hard to call. Trimming took 3 bases from V and 2 from J, leaving 11 bases between them. Germline CDR1 reads SNHLY; CDR2 reads FYNNEI. This CDR3 spans 15 amino acids. CDR3 sequence (DNA): TGTGCCAGCAGTGAGAGTAGGTCGACCTACAATGAGCAGTTCTTC. It translates to CASSESRSTYNEQFF.

The chain has TRBV5-5 and TRBJ2-7, with D tentatively TRBD1 or TRBD2 (5 bases each). Germline lookup yields CDR1 SGHKS and CDR2 YYEKEE (reference sequence). The germline V and J ends were trimmed by 0 bases and 3 bases, with 10 bases remaining between them. This CDR3 has 14 residues. The CDR3 DNA sequence: TGTGCCAGCAGCTTGGCCGGGGCGAACTACGAGCAGTACTTC. It yields the protein CASSLAGANYEQYF.

In this sample, this clonotype turned up many times. The gene calls are TRBV6-1 and TRBJ2-2, with 7 bases that match TRBD2. Germline lookup yields CDR1 MNHNS and CDR2 SASEGT. The trim removed 0 bases at V and 1 base at J, leaving 5 bases unmatched. This CDR3 has 17 amino acids. The CDR3 coding sequence is TGTGCCAGCAGTGAAGCGCTTTCGGGGGGGAACACCGGGGAGCTGTTTTTT. Its protein is CASSEALSGGNTGELFF.

This clonotype was counted a few times. The V gene is TRBV9, the J gene TRBJ1-1, with TRBD1 as a possible D gene (6 bases). CDR3 length equals 14 residues. V was trimmed by 3 bases and J by 6 bases, leaving 15 bases between them. Germline V gives CDR1 SGDLS, CDR2 YYNGEE. The CDR3 nucleotides read TGTGCCAGCAGCGCCAGGGTGGGGGCCGCTGAAGCTTTCTTT. Its translation is CASSARVGAAEAFF.

This clonotype was found many times. The chain uses TRBV15 and TRBJ2-3, with D possibly being TRBD1 (6 bases). The V end was cut by 1 base, the J end by 0 bases, with 20 bases between. This CDR3 contains 19 residues. Germline CDR1 is LNHNV and CDR2 is YYDKDF (reference sequence). The CDR3 DNA follows: TGTGCCACCAGCAGAGTCGGGGCCCCCTGGACAGCTAGCACAGATACGCAGTATTTT. Its protein is CATSRVGAPWTASTDTQYF. Based on the CDR3 plus reference TRBV15 and TRBJ2-3, the full variable domain is DAMVIQNPRYQVTQFGKPVTLSCSQTLNHNVMYWYQQKSSQAPKLLFHYYDKDFNNEADTPDNFQSRRPNTSFCFLDIRSPGLGDTAMYLCATSRVGAPWTASTDTQYFGPGTRLTVL.

This clonotype was detected ten times or more. V gene TRBV6-5 combines with J gene TRBJ2-1; D remains unclear. The germline CDR1 and CDR2 sequences are MNHEY and SVGAGI. This CDR3 has 14 residues. The ends were cut back, 0 bases at V and 2 bases at J, with 5 bases in the middle. The CDR3 protein is CASSYSVAYNEQFF. The CDR3 DNA reads as TGTGCCAGCAGTTACTCGGTCGCCTACAATGAGCAGTTCTTC.